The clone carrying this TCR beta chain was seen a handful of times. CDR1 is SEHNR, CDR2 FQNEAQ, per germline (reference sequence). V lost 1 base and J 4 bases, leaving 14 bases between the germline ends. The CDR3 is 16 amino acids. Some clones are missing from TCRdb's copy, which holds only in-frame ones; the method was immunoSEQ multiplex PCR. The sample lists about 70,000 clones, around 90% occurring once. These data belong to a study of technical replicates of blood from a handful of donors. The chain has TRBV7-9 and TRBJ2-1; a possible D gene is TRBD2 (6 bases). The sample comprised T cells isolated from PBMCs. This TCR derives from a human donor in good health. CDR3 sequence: CASSLVSGRTYNEQFF. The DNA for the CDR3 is TGTGCCAGCAGCTTAGTCAGCGGGCGAACGTACAATGAGCAGTTCTTC.